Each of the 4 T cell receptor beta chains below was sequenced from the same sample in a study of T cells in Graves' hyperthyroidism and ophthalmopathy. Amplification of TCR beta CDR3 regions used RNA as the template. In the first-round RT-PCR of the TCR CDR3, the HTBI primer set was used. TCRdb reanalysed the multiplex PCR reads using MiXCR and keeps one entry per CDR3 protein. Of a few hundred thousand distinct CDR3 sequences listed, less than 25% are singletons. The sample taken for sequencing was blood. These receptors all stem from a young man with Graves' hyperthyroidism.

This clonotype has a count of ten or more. CDR3 DNA: TGTGCCAGCACTCTCTCATATCTCAGGACAAGTAACGAGGACACTGAAGCTTTCTTT. Encoded protein: CASTLSYLRTSNEDTEAFF. The chain joins TRBV28 to TRBJ1-1; possible D gene TRBD1, 5 bases. There are 19 residues in the CDR3. Germline CDR1 MDHEN, CDR2 SYDVKM. V was cut by 7 bases and J by 3 bases, with 30 bases left in between.

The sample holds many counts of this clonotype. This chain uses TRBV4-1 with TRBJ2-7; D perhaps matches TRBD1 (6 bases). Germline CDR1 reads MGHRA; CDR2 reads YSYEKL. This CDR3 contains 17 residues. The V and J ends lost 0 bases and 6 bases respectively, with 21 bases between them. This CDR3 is CASSQDDGGQKPCEQYF. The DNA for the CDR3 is TGCGCCAGCAGCCAAGATGATGGGGGCCAGAAACCCTGCGAGCAGTACTTC.

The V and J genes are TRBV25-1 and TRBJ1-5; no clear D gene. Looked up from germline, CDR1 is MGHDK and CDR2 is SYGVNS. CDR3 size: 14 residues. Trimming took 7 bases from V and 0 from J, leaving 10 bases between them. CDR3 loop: CASKSMYSNQPQHF. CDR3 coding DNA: TGTGCCAGCAAGTCGATGTATAGCAATCAGCCCCAGCATTTT.

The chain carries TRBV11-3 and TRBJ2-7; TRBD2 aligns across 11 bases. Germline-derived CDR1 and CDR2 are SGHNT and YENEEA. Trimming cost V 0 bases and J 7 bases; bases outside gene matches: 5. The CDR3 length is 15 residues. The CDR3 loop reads CASSLETSGDREQYF. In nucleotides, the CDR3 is TGTGCCAGCAGCTTAGAGACTAGCGGGGATAGGGAGCAGTACTTC.